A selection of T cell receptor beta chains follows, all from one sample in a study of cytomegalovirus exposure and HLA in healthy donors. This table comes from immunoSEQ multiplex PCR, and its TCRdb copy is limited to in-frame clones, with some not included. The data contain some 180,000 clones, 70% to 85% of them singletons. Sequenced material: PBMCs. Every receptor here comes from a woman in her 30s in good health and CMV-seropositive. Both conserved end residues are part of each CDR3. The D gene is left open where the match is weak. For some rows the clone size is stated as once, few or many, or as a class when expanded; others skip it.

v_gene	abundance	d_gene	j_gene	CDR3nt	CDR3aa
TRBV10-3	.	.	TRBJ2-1	TGTGCCATCAGTGGTGCCCCCGGCGGGGTTAATCGGTATGAGCAGTTCTTC	CAISGAPGGVNRYEQFF
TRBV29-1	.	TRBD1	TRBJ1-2	TGCAGCGTTGCAGTGACAGGGTTGGATGGCTACACCTTC	CSVAVTGLDGYTF
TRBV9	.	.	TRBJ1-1	TGTGCCAGCAGCTCTTCCGCGTACACTGAAGCTTTCTTT	CASSSSAYTEAFF
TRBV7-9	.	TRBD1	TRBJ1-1	TGTGCCAGCAGCCTCAGGACAGGGTACGACACTGAAGCTTTCTTT	CASSLRTGYDTEAFF
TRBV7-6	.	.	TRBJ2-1	TGTGCCAGCAGTCCTAGGTACAATGAGCAGTTCTTC	CASSPRYNEQFF
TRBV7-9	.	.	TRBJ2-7	TGTGCCAGCAGCTTACCCACGGGATTCTCCTACGAGCAGTACTTC	CASSLPTGFSYEQYF
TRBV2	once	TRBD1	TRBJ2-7	TGTGCCAGCAGGCCCGGGACAGGGGCTTTGAGAACGTACTTC	CASRPGTGALRTYF
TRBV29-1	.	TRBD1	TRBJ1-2	TGCAGCGTTGCAACAGGGGATATTTCCTATGGCTACACCTTC	CSVATGDISYGYTF
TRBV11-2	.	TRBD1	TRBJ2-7	TGTGCCAGCAGCACGCGACAGGGAGCCAACTACGAGCAGTACTTC	CASSTRQGANYEQYF
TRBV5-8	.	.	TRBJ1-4	TGTGCCAGCAGCCCCGAGTGGAGTGCTAATGAAAAACTGTTTTTT	CASSPEWSANEKLFF
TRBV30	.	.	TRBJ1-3	TGTGCCTGGAATCAGGGGAGCTCTGGAAACACCATATATTTT	CAWNQGSSGNTIYF
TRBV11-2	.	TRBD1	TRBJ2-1	TGTGCCAGCAGCCCGGGACAGGGGGCTGAATACAATGAGCAGTTCTTC	CASSPGQGAEYNEQFF
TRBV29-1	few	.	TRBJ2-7	TGCAGCGTTGAACACAGGTTCCTCTACGAGCAGTACTTC	CSVEHRFLYEQYF
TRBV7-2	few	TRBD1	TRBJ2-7	TGTGCCATAGCCAAACAGGGGTGGGGGAACGAGCAGTACTTC	CAIAKQGWGNEQYF
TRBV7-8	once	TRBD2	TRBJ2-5	TGTGCCAGCAGCTACTTAGCGGGGACCCCCCAAGAGACCCAGTACTTC	CASSYLAGTPQETQYF
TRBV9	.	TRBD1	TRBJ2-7	TGTGCCAGCAGCGTAGAAGGGGGCAGCTCCTACGAGCAGTACTTC	CASSVEGGSSYEQYF
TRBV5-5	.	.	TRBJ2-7	TGTGCCAGCAGCTTGACTGGACAGTCCTACGAGCAGTACTTC	CASSLTGQSYEQYF
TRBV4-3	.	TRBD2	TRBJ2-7	TGCGCCAGCAGCCAAACCCCACTTAGCGGGATCGAGCAGTACTTC	CASSQTPLSGIEQYF
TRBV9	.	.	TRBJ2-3	TGTGCCAGCAGCGTAGTCGGGGACACAGATACGCAGTATTTT	CASSVVGDTDTQYF
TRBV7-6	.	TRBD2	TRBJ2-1	TGTGCCAGCAGCTTTATATCGGGAGGGGCGAATGAGCAGTTCTTC	CASSFISGGANEQFF
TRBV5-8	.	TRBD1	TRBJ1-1	TGTGCCAGCAGCCCGGACAGGGGGCGCACTGAAGCTTTCTTT	CASSPDRGRTEAFF
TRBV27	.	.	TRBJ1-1	TGTGCCAGCAGTTTCGGAGGGGCGAACACTGAAGCTTTCTTT	CASSFGGANTEAFF
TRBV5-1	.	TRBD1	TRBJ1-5	TGCGCCAGCAGCTTGGAGGGGGCCGGCAATCAGCCCCAGCATTTT	CASSLEGAGNQPQHF
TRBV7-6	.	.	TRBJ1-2	TGTGCCAGCAGCCAGGGACCGTCGGGGGACTATGGCTACACCTTC	CASSQGPSGDYGYTF
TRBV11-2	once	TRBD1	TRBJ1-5	TGTGCCAGCAGCCGCAGTCAACTACAGGGGGAGGATCAGCCCCAGCATTTT	CASSRSQLQGEDQPQHF
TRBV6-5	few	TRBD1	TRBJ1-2	TGTGCCAGCAGCCTTGGGACAGTGGGTTATGGCTACACCTTC	CASSLGTVGYGYTF
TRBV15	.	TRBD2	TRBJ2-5	TGTGCCACCAACCTCGGGGGGGATCAAGAGACCCAGTACTTC	CATNLGGDQETQYF
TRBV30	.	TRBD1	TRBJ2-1	TGTGCCTGGAGGGGACAGCTCTACAATGAGCAGTTCTTC	CAWRGQLYNEQFF
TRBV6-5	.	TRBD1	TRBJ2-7	TGTGCCAGCAGTTACTACAGGACAGGGGGCTTCTACGAGCAGTACTTC	CASSYYRTGGFYEQYF
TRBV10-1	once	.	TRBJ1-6	TGCGCCAGCAGTTCGGGACTGAATAATTCACCCCTCCACTTT	CASSSGLNNSPLHF
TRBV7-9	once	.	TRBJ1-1	TGTGCCAGCAGCCCCGGACAGCGAAACACTGAAGCTTTCTTT	CASSPGQRNTEAFF